Sequencing of this T cell receptor (beta chain) was carried out in a study of OX40 agonist ivuxolimab in advanced cancers. Overall study: Participants could have had prior anti-PD-1, anti-PD-L1 or anti-CTLA-4 therapy, and 40% had some. Study findings and constraints: Expanded peripheral T cells had an undetermined antigen specificity.

With regard to this clone: The antigen remains undetermined. At the DNA level, this CDR3 is encoded by other sequences in the same sample as well.

Profiled with immunoSEQ multiplex PCR; TCRdb holds only in-frame clones, not every one. Here the sample spans tens of thousands of clones, more than 85% being singletons. Germline loops: CDR1 SGHTA, CDR2 FQGNSA. V dropped 1 base and J dropped 2 bases, with 8 bases sitting between them. CDR3 size: 14 residues. The rearrangement uses TRBV7-2 and TRBJ2-5, with a tentative D call TRBD2 (5 bases). The sequence derives from an adult with an advanced solid tumor such as melanoma, head and neck, liver or kidney cancer. The material sequenced was CD4+ or CD8+ T cells sorted from blood, taken in a trial of the OX40 agonist ivuxolimab. The CDR3 region is CASSLVGGQETQYF. DNA for the CDR3: TGTGCCAGCAGCTTAGTCGGCGGGCAAGAGACCCAGTACTTC.